This T cell receptor (beta chain) derives from a study of blood T cell repertoires in COVID-19. About the research overall: Specimens from acute and convalescent COVID-19 originated in the United States, Italy and Spain. PBMCs, B-cell-depleted T cells, or T cells were the source of the cDNA or gDNA that made up the material.

Authors' data handling: Amplification from reference gene primers served as the basis for estimated nucleated cell counts. Profiled with immunoSEQ multiplex PCR; TCRdb holds only in-frame clones, not every one. V, J and clone size derive from that table, while D and trimming were established from the DNA sequence. The table has about 200,000 clones, around nine tenths seen once. V dropped 0 bases and J dropped 2; count of bases not matched to a gene: 2. This CDR3 is built from 15 residues. Looked up from germline, CDR1 is LNHDA and CDR2 is SQIVND (reference sequence). The sample holds a few counts of this clone.

This TCR derives from a man aged 60 to 75 with acute or convalescent COVID-19. The rearrangement joins TRBV19 to TRBJ2-7; 9 bases align to TRBD1. The sample taken for sequencing was peripheral blood. CDR3 sequence (DNA): TGTGCCAGTAGTATAGAAGGGACAGGGCCCTACGAGCAGTACTTC. Encoded protein: CASSIEGTGPYEQYF.